This TCR beta chain was recorded in a study of OX40 agonist ivuxolimab in advanced cancers. Germline V CDR1 and CDR2: MNHEY, SMNVEV (reference sequence). With 5 bases removed from V and 3 bases from J, the gap between germline ends came to 19 bases. The CDR3 has 16 amino acids. Profiled with immunoSEQ multiplex PCR; TCRdb holds only in-frame clones, not every one. The sample has around 11,000 clones; roughly 80% are singletons. This receptor was taken from an adult with an advanced solid tumor such as melanoma, head and neck, liver or kidney cancer. The chain joins TRBV27 to TRBJ1-1; TRBD1 might be the D (5 bases). The sequences come from CD4+ or CD8+ T cells sorted from blood, collected in a trial of the OX40 agonist ivuxolimab. This chain's CDR3 is CASSRGIQLYDTEAFF. CDR3 nucleotide sequence: TGTGCCAGCAGTCGGGGGATTCAACTCTATGACACTGAAGCTTTCTTT.